The table lists the clone carrying this T cell receptor (beta chain) with a count of one. V shed 3 bases and J 0 bases; nucleotides not matched to a gene: 7. This CDR3 is 16 amino acids long. Germline values: CDR1 SQVTM, CDR2 ANQGSEA. This record comes from a study of blood T cell repertoires in COVID-19. Assay: immunoSEQ multiplex PCR; the TCRdb copy retains only in-frame clones and omits some. The sample lists 75,000 to 80,000 clones; roughly nine tenths were seen once. The chain employs TRBV29-1 and TRBJ2-3; 9 positions match TRBD1. This receptor was taken from a human donor in a cohort sampled during active COVID-19. What was sequenced was peripheral blood. The CDR3 bases are TGCAGCGTTGAGGAGGGGACAGGGCCCAGCACAGATACGCAGTATTTT. This encodes CSVEEGTGPSTDTQYF.